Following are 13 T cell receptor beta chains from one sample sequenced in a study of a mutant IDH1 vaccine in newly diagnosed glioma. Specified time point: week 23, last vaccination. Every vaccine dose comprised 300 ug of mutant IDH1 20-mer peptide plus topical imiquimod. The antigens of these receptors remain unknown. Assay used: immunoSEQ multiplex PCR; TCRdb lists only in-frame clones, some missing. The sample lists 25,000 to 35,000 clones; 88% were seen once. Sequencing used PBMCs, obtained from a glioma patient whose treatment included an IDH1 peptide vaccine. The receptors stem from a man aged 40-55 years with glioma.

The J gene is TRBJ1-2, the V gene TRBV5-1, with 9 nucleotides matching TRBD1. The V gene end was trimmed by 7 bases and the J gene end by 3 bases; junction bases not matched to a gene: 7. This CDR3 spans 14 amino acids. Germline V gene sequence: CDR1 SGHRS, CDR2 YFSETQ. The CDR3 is CASYPQGAHYGYTF. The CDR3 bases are TGCGCCAGCTACCCACAGGGGGCTCACTATGGCTACACCTTC.

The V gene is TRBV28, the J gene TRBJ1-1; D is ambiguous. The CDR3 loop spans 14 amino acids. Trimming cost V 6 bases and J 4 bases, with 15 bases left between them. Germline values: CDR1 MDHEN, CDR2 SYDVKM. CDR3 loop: CASRRVVGVTEAFF. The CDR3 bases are TGTGCCAGCAGAAGGGTAGTGGGAGTCACTGAAGCTTTCTTT.

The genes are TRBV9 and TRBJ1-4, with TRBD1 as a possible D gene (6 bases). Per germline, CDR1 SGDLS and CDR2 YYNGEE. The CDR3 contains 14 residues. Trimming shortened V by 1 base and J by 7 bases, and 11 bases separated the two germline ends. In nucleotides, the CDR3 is TGTGCCAGCAGCGTACAGGGGTGGGGTGAAAAACTGTTTTTT. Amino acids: CASSVQGWGEKLFF.

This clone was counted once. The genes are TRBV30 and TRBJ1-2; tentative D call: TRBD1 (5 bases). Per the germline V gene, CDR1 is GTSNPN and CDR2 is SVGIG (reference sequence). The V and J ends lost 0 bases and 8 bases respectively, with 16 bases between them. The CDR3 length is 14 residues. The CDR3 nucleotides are TGTGCCTGGAGTGTATCCTCCCAGGGTAAAGGCTACACCTTC. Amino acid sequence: CAWSVSSQGKGYTF.

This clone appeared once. The CDR3 DNA reads TGTGCCAGCAGCTTTTCCACCACACTGGCAAGCTCCTACGAGCAGTACTTC. It codes for CASSFSTTLASSYEQYF. The rearrangement links TRBV13 to TRBJ2-7; D not resolved. Between the trimmed V and J ends, which lost 3 bases and 0 bases, there was a span of 18 bases. This CDR3 is built from 17 residues. Germline CDR1 is PRHDT and CDR2 is FYEKMQ (reference sequence).

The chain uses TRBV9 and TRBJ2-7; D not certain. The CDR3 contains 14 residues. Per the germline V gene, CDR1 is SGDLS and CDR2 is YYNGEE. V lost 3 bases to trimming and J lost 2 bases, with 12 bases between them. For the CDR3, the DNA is TGTGCCAGCAGCGCCCGACTGGAAACCTACGAGCAGTACTTC. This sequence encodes CASSARLETYEQYF.

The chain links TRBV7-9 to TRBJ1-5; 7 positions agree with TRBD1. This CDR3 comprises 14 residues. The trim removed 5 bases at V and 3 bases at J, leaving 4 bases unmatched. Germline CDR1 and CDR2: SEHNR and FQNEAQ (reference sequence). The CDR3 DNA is TGTGCCAGCAGCCCCGACAGGGTCAATCAGCCCCAGCATTTT. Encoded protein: CASSPDRVNQPQHF.

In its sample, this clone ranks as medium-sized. Written as DNA, the CDR3 is TGTGCCAGCAGTTTCTCCGCGGGAGCCGGCGGGGATACGCAGTATTTT. This codes for CASSFSAGAGGDTQYF. The V call is TRBV28, the J call TRBJ2-3, with TRBD2 matching over 7 bases. The CDR3 sequence is 16 residues long. V was pared by 3 bases and J by 6 bases, with 12 bases of the junction left unmatched. Germline V lookup: CDR1 MDHEN, CDR2 SYDVKM.

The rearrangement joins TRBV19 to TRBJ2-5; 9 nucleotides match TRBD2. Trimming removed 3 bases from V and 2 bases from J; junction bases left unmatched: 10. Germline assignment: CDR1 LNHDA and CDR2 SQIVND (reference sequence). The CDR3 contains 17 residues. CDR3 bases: TGTGCCAGTAGTATTAGACTAGCGGATATGAGGCAAGAGACCCAGTACTTC. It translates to CASSIRLADMRQETQYF.

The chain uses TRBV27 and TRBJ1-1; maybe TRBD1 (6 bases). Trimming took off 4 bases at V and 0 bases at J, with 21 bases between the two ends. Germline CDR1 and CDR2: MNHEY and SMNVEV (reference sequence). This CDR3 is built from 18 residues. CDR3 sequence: CASSSQQTRRGMNTEAFF. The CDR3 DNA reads TGTGCCAGCAGTTCCCAACAGACCCGGAGGGGGATGAACACTGAAGCTTTCTTT.

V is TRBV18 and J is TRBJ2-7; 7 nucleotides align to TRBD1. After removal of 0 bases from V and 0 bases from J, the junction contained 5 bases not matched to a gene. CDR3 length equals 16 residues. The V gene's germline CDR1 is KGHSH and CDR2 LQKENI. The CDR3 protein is CASSPPDRASSYEQYF. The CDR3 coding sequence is TGTGCCAGCTCACCACCCGACAGGGCCAGCTCCTACGAGCAGTACTTC.

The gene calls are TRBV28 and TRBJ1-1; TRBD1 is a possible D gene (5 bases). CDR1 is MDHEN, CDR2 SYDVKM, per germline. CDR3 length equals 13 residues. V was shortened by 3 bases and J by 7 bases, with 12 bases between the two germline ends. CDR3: CASSFRGGIEAFF. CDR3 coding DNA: TGTGCCAGCAGTTTTAGGGGTGGGATTGAAGCTTTCTTT.

The CDR3 spells CASSLLQEETQYF. In DNA form, the CDR3 reads TGTGCCAGCAGCTTGTTACAGGAAGAGACCCAGTACTTC. The chain joins TRBV5-4 to TRBJ2-5, with a possible D match to TRBD1 (5 bases). Per germline, CDR1 SGHNT and CDR2 YYREEE (reference sequence). The V end was cut by 1 base, the J end by 3 bases, with 7 bases between. The CDR3 covers 13 residues.